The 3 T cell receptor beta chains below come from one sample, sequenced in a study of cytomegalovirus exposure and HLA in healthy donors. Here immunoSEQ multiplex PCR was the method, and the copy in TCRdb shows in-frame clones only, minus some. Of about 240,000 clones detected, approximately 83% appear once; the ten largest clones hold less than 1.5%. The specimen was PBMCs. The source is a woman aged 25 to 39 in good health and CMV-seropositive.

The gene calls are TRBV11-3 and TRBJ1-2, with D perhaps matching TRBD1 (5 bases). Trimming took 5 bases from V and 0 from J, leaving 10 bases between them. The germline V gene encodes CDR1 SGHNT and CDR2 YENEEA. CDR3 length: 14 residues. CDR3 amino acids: CASSPTATNYGYTF. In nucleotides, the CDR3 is TGTGCCAGCAGCCCGACAGCTACTAACTATGGCTACACCTTC. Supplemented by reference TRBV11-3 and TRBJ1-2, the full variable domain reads EAGVVQSPRYKIIEKKQPVAFWCNPISGHNTLYWYLQNLGQGPELLIRYENEEAVDDSQLPKDRFSAERLKGVDSTLKIQPAELGDSAVYLCASSPTATNYGYTFGSGTRLTVV.

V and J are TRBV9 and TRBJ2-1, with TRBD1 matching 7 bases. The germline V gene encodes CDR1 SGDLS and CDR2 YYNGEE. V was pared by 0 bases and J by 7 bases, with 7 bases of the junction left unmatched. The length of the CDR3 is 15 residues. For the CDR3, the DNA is TGTGCCAGCAGCGTAGAAGACGGGACAGCTAATGAGCAGTTCTTC. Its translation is CASSVEDGTANEQFF.

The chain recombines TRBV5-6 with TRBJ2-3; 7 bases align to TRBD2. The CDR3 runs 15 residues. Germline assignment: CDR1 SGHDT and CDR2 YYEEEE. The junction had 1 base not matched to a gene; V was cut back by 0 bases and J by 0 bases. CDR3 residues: CASSLGAGSTDTQYF. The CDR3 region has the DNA TGTGCCAGCAGCTTGGGAGCGGGGAGCACAGATACGCAGTATTTT.